This T cell receptor beta chain was identified during a study of cytomegalovirus exposure and HLA in healthy donors. Primers: 60 Vbeta forward and 13 Jbeta reverse. Clones were read by immunoSEQ multiplex PCR, and TCRdb kept only the in-frame ones, dropping some. The sample lists approximately 220,000 clones; roughly 88% were seen once. V lost 3 bases to trimming and J lost 6 bases, with 15 bases between them. This CDR3 has 15 amino acids. In germline, CDR1 is MDHEN, CDR2 SYDVKM. On this clone itself: Its antigen is still unknown.

Study observations and caveats: Overall, roughly 150 TCR beta chains were annotated as cytomegalovirus-associated. TCR sequences were mostly rare, though some public TCRs occurred in many donors.

The specimen was PBMCs. The TCR comes from a boy younger than 10 in good health and CMV-seronegative. The V gene is TRBV28, the J gene TRBJ2-1, with a possible D match to TRBD2 (6 bases). CDR3 protein: CASSFLERVRNEQFF. The CDR3 coding sequence is TGTGCCAGCAGTTTTCTTGAGCGGGTTCGCAATGAGCAGTTCTTC.